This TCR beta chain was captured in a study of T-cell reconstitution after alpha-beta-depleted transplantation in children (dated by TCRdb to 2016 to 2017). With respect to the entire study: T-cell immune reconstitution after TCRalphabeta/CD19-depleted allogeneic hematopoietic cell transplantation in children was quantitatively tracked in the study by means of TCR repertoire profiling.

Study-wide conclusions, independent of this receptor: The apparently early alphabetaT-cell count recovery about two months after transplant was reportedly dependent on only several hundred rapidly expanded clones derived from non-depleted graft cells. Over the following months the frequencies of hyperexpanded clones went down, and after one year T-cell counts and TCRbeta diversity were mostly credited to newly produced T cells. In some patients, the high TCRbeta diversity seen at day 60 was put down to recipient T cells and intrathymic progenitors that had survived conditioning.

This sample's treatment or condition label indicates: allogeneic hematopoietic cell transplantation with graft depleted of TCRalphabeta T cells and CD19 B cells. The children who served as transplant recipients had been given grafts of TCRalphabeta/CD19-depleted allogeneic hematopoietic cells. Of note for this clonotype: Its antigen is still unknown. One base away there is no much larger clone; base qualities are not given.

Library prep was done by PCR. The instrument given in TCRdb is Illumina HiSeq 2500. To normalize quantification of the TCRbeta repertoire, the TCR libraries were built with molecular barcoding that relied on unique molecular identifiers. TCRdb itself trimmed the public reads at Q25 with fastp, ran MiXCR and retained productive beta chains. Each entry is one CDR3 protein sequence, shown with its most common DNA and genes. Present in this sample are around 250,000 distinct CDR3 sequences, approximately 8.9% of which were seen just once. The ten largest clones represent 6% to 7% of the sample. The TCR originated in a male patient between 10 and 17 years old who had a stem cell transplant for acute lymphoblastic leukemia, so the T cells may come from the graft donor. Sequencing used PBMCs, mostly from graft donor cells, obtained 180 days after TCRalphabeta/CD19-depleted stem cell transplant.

CDR3 protein: CSAVTGAQAKNIQYF. The DNA sequence is as follows: TGCAGTGCGGTGACAGGGGCCCAAGCCAAAAACATTCAGTACTTC. The chain was built from TRBV20-1 and TRBJ2-4; the junction holds 8 bases that match TRBD1. V is cut back by 6 bases and J by 0 bases, with 7 bases in the junction unmatched. The CDR3 measures 15 amino acids from cysteine to phenylalanine. Just the 45-base CDR3 DNA is kept, in frame starting at base 1. Reading the germline V gene (reference sequence) gives CDR1 DFQATT and CDR2 SNEGSKA.